Listed below are T cell receptor beta chains from one sample, sequenced in a study of blood T cell repertoires in COVID-19. Assay used: immunoSEQ multiplex PCR; TCRdb lists only in-frame clones, some missing. The sample lists over 85,000 clones, over 60% occurring once. The specimen was peripheral blood. The receptors come from an elderly woman with acute or convalescent COVID-19. The CDR3 runs from the conserved cysteine through the conserved F or W. The D gene is left open where the match is weak. Part of the rows lack a size; the others show once, few, many or a class for expanded clones.

clone_size j_call d_call v_call cdr3_aa cdr3_nt
few TRBJ2-5 NA TRBV6-5 CASSPLETRETQYF TGTGCCAGCAGTCCCCTAGAGACCAGAGAGACCCAGTACTTC
once TRBJ1-5 TRBD1 TRBV11-3 CASSFRRDRGPHSNQPQHF TGTGCCAGCAGCTTTCGCCGGGACAGAGGACCCCATAGCAATCAGCCCCAGCATTTT
NA TRBJ2-2 TRBD2 TRBV10-1 CASMGLAGRTGTGELFF TGCGCCAGCATGGGACTAGCGGGGCGGACGGGCACCGGGGAGCTGTTTTTT
NA TRBJ1-6 NA TRBV2 CASGQDINSPLHF TGTGCCAGCGGGCAGGACATTAATTCACCCCTCCACTTT
NA TRBJ1-1 TRBD1 TRBV6-4 CASKLTGDTEAFF TGTGCCAGCAAACTTACAGGGGACACTGAAGCTTTCTTT
NA TRBJ2-1 NA TRBV5-4 CAYGDSTYNEQFF TGTGCCTATGGGGACTCAACCTACAATGAGCAGTTCTTC
once TRBJ2-3 TRBD2 TRBV5-1 CASSLGLAVISDTQYF TGCGCCAGCAGCTTGGGTCTAGCGGTAATCTCAGATACGCAGTATTTT
once TRBJ2-2 TRBD2 TRBV7-2 CASSPLAGGTGELFF TGTGCCAGCAGCCCACTAGCGGGAGGAACCGGGGAGCTGTTTTTT
once TRBJ2-3 NA TRBV10-3 CAISESKSMGSTDTQYF TGTGCCATCAGTGAGTCGAAGAGCATGGGCAGCACAGATACGCAGTATTTT
NA TRBJ2-1 NA TRBV7-9 CASSLALANEQFF TGTGCCAGCAGCTTAGCACTAGCCAATGAGCAGTTCTTC
NA TRBJ1-3 TRBD1 TRBV28 CASRDQGAVGNTIYF TGTGCCAGCAGGGACCAGGGGGCCGTTGGAAACACCATATATTTT
NA TRBJ1-1 NA TRBV7-9 CASSLGVPGNTEAFF TGTGCCAGCAGCTTAGGTGTCCCAGGGAACACTGAAGCTTTCTTT
once TRBJ1-1 TRBD1 TRBV3-1/TRBV3-2 CASSTTPGGGTEAFF TGTGCCAGCAGCACGACACCAGGGGGAGGCACTGAAGCTTTCTTT
NA TRBJ2-3 TRBD2 TRBV7-2 CASSPSGGVDTQYF TGTGCCAGCAGCCCAAGCGGGGGGGTAGATACGCAGTATTTT
NA TRBJ1-4 NA TRBV5-1 CASSLDREVNEKLFF TGCGCCAGCAGCTTGGATCGGGAAGTGAATGAAAAACTGTTTTTT
NA TRBJ1-2 NA TRBV5-4 CASSWSGQIYGYTF TGTGCCAGCAGCTGGTCTGGACAGATCTATGGCTACACCTTC
NA TRBJ2-7 NA TRBV5-4 CASSWIKTGTPYEQYF TGTGCCAGCAGCTGGATAAAAACAGGGACACCCTACGAGCAGTACTTC
NA TRBJ2-5 NA TRBV14 CASSQRETQYF TGTGCCAGCAGCCAACGAGAGACCCAGTACTTC
NA TRBJ1-2 NA TRBV9 CASSPGGGAYGYTF TGTGCCAGCAGCCCCGGTGGGGGGGCCTATGGCTACACCTTC
NA TRBJ1-4 TRBD1 TRBV10-3 CAISEFQGARTHEKLFF TGTGCCATCAGTGAGTTTCAGGGGGCCAGAACCCATGAAAAACTGTTTTTT
NA TRBJ2-3 TRBD2 TRBV18 CASSPTAGGSTDTQYF TGTGCCAGCTCACCCACAGCGGGAGGGAGCACAGATACGCAGTATTTT
few TRBJ2-5 TRBD1 TRBV30 CAWSEGTEETQYF TGTGCCTGGAGTGAGGGGACAGAAGAGACCCAGTACTTC
NA TRBJ2-7 TRBD1 TRBV18 CASSPGQGAYEQYF TGTGCCAGCTCACCGGGACAGGGGGCCTACGAGCAGTACTTC
NA TRBJ2-7 TRBD1 TRBV25-1 CASSRTGGAYEQYF TGTGCCAGCAGCCGGACAGGGGGGGCCTACGAGCAGTACTTC
NA TRBJ1-2 NA TRBV6-5 CATAQGVPFLGYTF TGTGCCACCGCTCAGGGTGTTCCCTTCCTTGGCTACACCTTC
NA TRBJ1-2 TRBD1 TRBV5-4 CASSPAGGEAYGYTF TGTGCCAGCAGTCCGGCAGGGGGCGAGGCCTATGGCTACACCTTC
NA TRBJ2-3 NA TRBV28 CASSSRLGSIADTQYF TGTGCCAGCAGTTCCAGACTCGGGTCTATTGCAGATACGCAGTATTTT
NA TRBJ2-3 TRBD1 TRBV19 CASSPEGGTTQYF TGTGCCAGTAGCCCAGAAGGGGGCACTACGCAGTATTTT
NA TRBJ2-4 NA TRBV27 CASSLGARGNIQYF TGTGCCAGCAGTTTGGGGGCCCGGGGAAACATTCAGTACTTC
few TRBJ2-2 NA TRBV12-1 CASISGSTGELFF TGTGCCAGCATTAGCGGGAGCACCGGGGAGCTGTTTTTT
NA TRBJ1-1 NA TRBV6-6 CASSYLGGTEAFF TGTGCCAGCAGTTACTTGGGGGGCACTGAAGCTTTCTTT
few TRBJ1-2 TRBD1 TRBV7-2 CASSSRQGDYGYTF TGTGCCAGCAGCAGCCGACAGGGGGACTATGGCTACACCTTC
NA TRBJ2-3 TRBD2 TRBV18 CASSPPGGPGDTQYF TGTGCCAGCTCACCACCGGGAGGGCCAGGAGATACGCAGTATTTT
NA TRBJ1-2 NA TRBV11-2 CASSPQAGPPGYTF TGTGCCAGCAGCCCCCAAGCGGGCCCTCCTGGCTACACCTTC
NA TRBJ1-4 NA TRBV9 CASSAGSNEKLFF TGTGCCAGCAGCGCCGGGTCTAATGAAAAACTGTTTTTT
NA TRBJ1-1 NA TRBV6-5 CASSFSGTVNTEAFF TGTGCCAGCAGTTTTTCTGGGACTGTGAACACTGAAGCTTTCTTT
NA TRBJ2-1 NA TRBV3-1/TRBV3-2 CASSQQYEQFF TGTGCCAGCAGCCAGCAGTACGAGCAGTTCTTC
NA TRBJ2-6 NA TRBV9 CASSVEFFGANVLTF TGTGCCAGCAGCGTAGAATTCTTCGGGGCCAACGTCCTGACTTTC
NA TRBJ2-5 NA TRBV11-2 CASSLELVETQYF TGTGCCAGCAGCTTAGAACTAGTAGAGACCCAGTACTTC
NA TRBJ1-5 NA TRBV10-3 CAISDRPGGNQPQHF TGTGCCATCAGTGACCGTCCAGGGGGCAATCAGCCCCAGCATTTT
medium-sized TRBJ2-5 TRBD2 TRBV7-9 CASSKGITSGGPWETQYF TGTGCCAGCAGCAAAGGCATCACTAGCGGGGGGCCATGGGAGACCCAGTACTTC
NA TRBJ1-5 NA TRBV4-1 CASSQDIIIGGGQPQHF TGCGCCAGCAGCCAAGATATCATTATAGGTGGCGGTCAGCCCCAGCATTTT
NA TRBJ2-1 TRBD2 TRBV28 CASSLPPSGTSDNEQFF TGTGCCAGCAGTTTGCCACCTAGCGGAACTTCGGACAATGAGCAGTTCTTC